This T cell receptor (beta chain) emerged from a study of cytomegalovirus exposure and HLA in healthy donors. PCR employed 60 Vbeta and 13 Jbeta primers. Produced via immunoSEQ multiplex PCR; TCRdb's table is partial and in-frame only. The sample has 150,000 to 200,000 clones; about 75% are singletons. There are 13 residues in the CDR3. V gave up 5 bases and J gave up 2 bases, with 10 bases separating them. From germline, CDR1 is SGHRS and CDR2 YFSETQ. The receptor was isolated from a man aged 50 to 59 in good health and CMV-seropositive. The gene calls are TRBV5-1 and TRBJ2-5; D is perhaps TRBD2 (5 bases). The material sequenced was PBMCs. CDR3 DNA: TGCGCCAGCAGGCTGGACTTTCAAGAGACCCAGTACTTC. Translation: CASRLDFQETQYF.